A single sample gave rise to the 9 T cell receptor beta chains below, sequenced in a study of radiation and T cells in renal cell carcinoma. The repertoire was sequenced with immunoSEQ multiplex PCR; TCRdb's copy has only in-frame clones and lacks some. The repertoire holds some 120,000 clones, with roughly 77% as singletons. The sample's time point: blood 2 weeks post-SBRT. Treatment defined: 15 Gy SBRT to primary tumor, nephrectomy 4 weeks later. Sample: blood, taken from a patient whose treatment included radiotherapy and nephrectomy. These receptor sequences come from an older woman with renal cell carcinoma.

The chain uses TRBV7-2 and TRBJ2-7; a weak D match, TRBD1 (6 bases). V lost 0 bases, J lost 2 bases, and 14 bases lay in between. This CDR3 spans 16 amino acids. Germline lookup yields CDR1 SGHTA and CDR2 FQGNSA. CDR3 residues: CASSLASVTGPYEQYF. DNA for the CDR3: TGTGCCAGCAGCTTAGCCTCGGTTACAGGGCCCTACGAGCAGTACTTC.

J is TRBJ1-4 and V is TRBV7-2; D gene unclear. The CDR3 contains 13 residues. The V end was cut by 1 base, the J end by 10 bases, with 10 bases between. Germline V gene lookup returns CDR1 SGHTA and CDR2 FQGNSA. CDR3 in DNA: TGTGCCAGCAGCTTAGAGCCGGGCTTAAAACTGTTTTTT. It translates to CASSLEPGLKLFF.

V and J are TRBV5-1 and TRBJ1-1, with 12 bases identical to TRBD1. V was clipped by 0 bases and J by 4 bases; unmatched bases: 7. Germline V gene sequence: CDR1 SGHRS, CDR2 YFSETQ. There are 17 residues in the CDR3. The DNA of the CDR3 is TGCGCCAGCAGCTTGGTGGGACAGGGGGCCTACGGCACTGAAGCTTTCTTT. It encodes CASSLVGQGAYGTEAFF.

This clone was detected many times. The V gene is TRBV2, the J gene TRBJ1-1; TRBD1 agrees at 7 bases. CDR1 and CDR2 (germline): SNHLY, FYNNEI. This CDR3 is built from 15 residues. The trim removed 2 bases at V and 6 bases at J, leaving 9 bases unmatched. Here the CDR3 DNA reads TGTGCCAGCAGTGAACCCAACAGGGGTTCATCTGAAGCTTTCTTT. It yields the protein CASSEPNRGSSEAFF.

This rearrangement joins TRBV7-2 to TRBJ1-1, with TRBD1 as a possible D gene (5 bases). The CDR3 extends over 17 amino acids. Germline loops: CDR1 SGHTA, CDR2 FQGNSA. V lost 5 bases to trimming and J lost 1 base, with 20 bases between them. CDR3 bases: TGTGCCAGCAGCCCCGAGAGAATAGGGGAGGCGAACACTGAAGCTTTCTTT. As protein: CASSPERIGEANTEAFF.

The chain has TRBV5-1 and TRBJ2-1, with TRBD1 matching 7 bases. CDR3 length equals 13 residues. CDR1 is SGHRS, CDR2 YFSETQ, per germline. V shed 2 bases, J shed 7 bases, and the junction held 3 bases outside the gene matches. Here the CDR3 DNA reads TGCGCCAGCAGCTTAACAGGGGAAAATGAGCAGTTCTTC. This encodes CASSLTGENEQFF.

This clone has a handful of counts. The chain is built from TRBV28 and TRBJ2-5, with D maybe TRBD2 (6 bases). The V end was cut by 8 bases, the J end by 1 base, with 11 bases between. The CDR3 runs 13 residues. CDR1 MDHEN and CDR2 SYDVKM come from the germline V gene. Here the CDR3 DNA reads TGTGCCAGCCTCCCCGGGAGCCAAGAGACCCAGTACTTC. Its translation: CASLPGSQETQYF.

J is TRBJ2-3 and V is TRBV6-1; D unresolved. V was cut by 4 bases and J by 0 bases, with 8 bases left in between. This CDR3 region has 14 residues. From germline, CDR1 is MNHNS and CDR2 SASEGT. The CDR3 sequence: CASSVTVSTDTQYF. The CDR3 DNA follows: TGTGCCAGCAGTGTGACCGTTAGCACAGATACGCAGTATTTT.

The J gene is TRBJ2-5, the V gene TRBV6-5; 8 bases align to TRBD2. The CDR3 is made up of 15 amino acids. CDR1 is MNHEY and CDR2 is SVGAGI in the germline V gene. J gave up 11 bases and V 6 bases, and 17 bases lay outside the gene matches. This CDR3 is CASSPTLAGWGEQYF. As DNA, the CDR3 is TGTGCCAGCAGCCCCACCCTAGCGGGTTGGGGGGAGCAGTACTTC.